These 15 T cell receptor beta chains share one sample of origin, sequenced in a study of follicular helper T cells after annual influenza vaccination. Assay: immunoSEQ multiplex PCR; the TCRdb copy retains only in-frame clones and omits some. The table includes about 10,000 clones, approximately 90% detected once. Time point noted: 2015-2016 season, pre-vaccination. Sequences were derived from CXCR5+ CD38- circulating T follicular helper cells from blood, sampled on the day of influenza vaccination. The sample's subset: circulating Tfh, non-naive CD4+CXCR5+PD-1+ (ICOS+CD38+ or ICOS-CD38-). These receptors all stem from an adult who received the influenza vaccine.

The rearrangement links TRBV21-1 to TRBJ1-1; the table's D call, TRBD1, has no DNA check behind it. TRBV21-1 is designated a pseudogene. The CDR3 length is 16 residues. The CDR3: CASSKGGQGRGTEAFF. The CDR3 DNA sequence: TGTGCCAGCAGCAAAGGAGGACAGGGGAGAGGGACTGAAGCTTTCTTT.

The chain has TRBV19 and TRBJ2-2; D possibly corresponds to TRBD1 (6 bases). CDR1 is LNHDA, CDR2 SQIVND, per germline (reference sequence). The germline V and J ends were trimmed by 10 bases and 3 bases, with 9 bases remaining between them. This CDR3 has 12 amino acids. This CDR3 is CATPGDTGELFF. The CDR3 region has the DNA TGTGCCACCCCAGGGGACACCGGGGAGCTGTTTTTT.

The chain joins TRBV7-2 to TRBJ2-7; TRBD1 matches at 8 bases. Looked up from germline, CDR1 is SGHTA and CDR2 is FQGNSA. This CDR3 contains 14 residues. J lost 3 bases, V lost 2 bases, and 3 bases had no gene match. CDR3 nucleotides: TGTGCCAGCAGCTTACAGGGGGCAGGCTACGAGCAGTACTTC. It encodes CASSLQGAGYEQYF.

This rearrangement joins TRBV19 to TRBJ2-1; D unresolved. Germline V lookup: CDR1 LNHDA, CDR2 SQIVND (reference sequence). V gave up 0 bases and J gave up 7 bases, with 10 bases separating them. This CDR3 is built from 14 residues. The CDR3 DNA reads TGTGCCAGTAGTATAGATCCCGTGGGGAATGAGCAGTTCTTC. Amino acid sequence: CASSIDPVGNEQFF.

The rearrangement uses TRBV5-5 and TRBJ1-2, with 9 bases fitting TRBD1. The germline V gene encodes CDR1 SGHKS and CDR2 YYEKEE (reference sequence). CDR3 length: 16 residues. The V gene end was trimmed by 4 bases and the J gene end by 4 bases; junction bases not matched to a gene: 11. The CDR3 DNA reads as TGTGCCAGCAGCCCCTGGACAGGGGAGGGAGCCTATGGCTACACCTTC. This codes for CASSPWTGEGAYGYTF. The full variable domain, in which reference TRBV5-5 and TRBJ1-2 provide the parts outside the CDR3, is DAGVTQSPTHLIKTRGQQVTLRCSPISGHKSVSWYQQVLGQGPQFIFQYYEKEERGRGNFPDRFSARQFPNYSSELNVNALLLGDSALYLCASSPWTGEGAYGYTFGSGTRLTVV.

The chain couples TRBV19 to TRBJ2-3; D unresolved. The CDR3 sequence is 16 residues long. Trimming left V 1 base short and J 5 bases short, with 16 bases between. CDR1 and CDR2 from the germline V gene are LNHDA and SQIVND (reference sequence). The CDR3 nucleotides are TGTGCCAGTAGTATAGGAAGGGTGGGGTTTGGAGATACGCAGTATTTT. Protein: CASSIGRVGFGDTQYF.

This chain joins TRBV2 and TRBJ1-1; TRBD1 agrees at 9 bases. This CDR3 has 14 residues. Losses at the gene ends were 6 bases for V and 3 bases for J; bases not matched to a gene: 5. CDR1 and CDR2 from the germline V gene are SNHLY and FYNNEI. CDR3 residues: CASRRTGEDTEAFF. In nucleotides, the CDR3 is TGTGCCAGCAGGCGGACAGGGGAGGACACTGAAGCTTTCTTT.

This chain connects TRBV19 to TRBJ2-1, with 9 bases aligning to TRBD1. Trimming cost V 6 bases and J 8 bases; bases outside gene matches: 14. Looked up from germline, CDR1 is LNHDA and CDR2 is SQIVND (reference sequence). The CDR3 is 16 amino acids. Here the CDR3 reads CASSKTRDRVVHEQFF. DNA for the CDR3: TGTGCCAGTAGCAAAACCCGGGACAGGGTCGTCCATGAGCAGTTCTTC.

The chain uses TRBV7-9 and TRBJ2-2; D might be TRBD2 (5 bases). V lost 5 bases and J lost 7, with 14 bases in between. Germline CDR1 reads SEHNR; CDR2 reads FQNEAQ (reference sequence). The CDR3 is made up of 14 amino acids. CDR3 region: CASSIHLLGGELFF. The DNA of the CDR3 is TGTGCCAGCAGCATACACCTACTAGGCGGGGAGCTGTTTTTT.

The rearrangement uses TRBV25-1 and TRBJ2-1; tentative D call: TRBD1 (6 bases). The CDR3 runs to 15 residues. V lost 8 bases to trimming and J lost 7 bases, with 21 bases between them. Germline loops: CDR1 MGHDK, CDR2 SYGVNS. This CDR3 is CASETTRTDLNEQFF. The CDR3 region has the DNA TGTGCCAGCGAGACGACCCGGACAGATCTTAATGAGCAGTTCTTC.

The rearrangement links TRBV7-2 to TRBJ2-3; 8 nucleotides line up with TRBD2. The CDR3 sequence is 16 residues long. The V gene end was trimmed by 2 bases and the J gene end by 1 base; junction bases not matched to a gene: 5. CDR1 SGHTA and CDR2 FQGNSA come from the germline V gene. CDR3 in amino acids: CASSLNPRGGTDTQYF. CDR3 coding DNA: TGTGCCAGCAGCTTAAATCCGCGGGGGGGCACAGATACGCAGTATTTT.

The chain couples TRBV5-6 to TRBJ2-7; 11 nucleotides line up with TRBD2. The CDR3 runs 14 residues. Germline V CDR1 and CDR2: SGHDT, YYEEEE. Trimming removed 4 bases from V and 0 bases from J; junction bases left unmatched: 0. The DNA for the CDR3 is TGTGCCAGCAGCACTAGCGGGAGCTCCTACGAGCAGTACTTC. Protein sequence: CASSTSGSSYEQYF.

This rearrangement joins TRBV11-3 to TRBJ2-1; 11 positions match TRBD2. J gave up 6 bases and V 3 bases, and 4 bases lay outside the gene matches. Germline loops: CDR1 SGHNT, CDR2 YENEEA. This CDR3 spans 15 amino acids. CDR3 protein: CASSFRLAGSNEQFF. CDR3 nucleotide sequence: TGTGCCAGCAGCTTCCGACTAGCGGGAAGCAATGAGCAGTTCTTC.

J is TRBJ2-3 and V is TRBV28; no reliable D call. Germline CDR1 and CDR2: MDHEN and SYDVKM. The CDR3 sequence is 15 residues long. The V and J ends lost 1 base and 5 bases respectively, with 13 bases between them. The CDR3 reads CASSLSRAAQDTQYF. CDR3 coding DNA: TGTGCCAGCAGTTTATCGCGAGCTGCACAAGATACGCAGTATTTT.

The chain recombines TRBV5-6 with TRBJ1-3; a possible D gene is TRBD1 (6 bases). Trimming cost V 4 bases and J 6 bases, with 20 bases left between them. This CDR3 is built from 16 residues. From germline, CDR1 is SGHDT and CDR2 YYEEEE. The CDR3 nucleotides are TGTGCCAGCAGCCGGATAGAGGGGGGGAGTGCAAACACCATATATTTT. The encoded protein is CASSRIEGGSANTIYF.